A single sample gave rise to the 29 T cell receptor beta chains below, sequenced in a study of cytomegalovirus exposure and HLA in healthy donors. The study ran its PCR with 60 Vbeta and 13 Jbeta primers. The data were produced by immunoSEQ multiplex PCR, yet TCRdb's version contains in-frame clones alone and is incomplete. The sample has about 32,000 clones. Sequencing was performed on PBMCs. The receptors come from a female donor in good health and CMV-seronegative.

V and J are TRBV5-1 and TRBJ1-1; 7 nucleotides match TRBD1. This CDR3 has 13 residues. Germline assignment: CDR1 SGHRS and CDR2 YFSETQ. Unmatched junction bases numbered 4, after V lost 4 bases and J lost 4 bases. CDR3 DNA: TGCGCCAGCAGCATGACAGGGTTCACTGAAGCTTTCTTT. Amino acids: CASSMTGFTEAFF.

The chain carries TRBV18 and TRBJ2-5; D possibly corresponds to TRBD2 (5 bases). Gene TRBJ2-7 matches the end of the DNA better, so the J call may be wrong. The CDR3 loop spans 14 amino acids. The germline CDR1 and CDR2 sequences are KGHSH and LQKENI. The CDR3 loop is CASSHGLGRYEQYF. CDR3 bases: TGTGCCAGCTCCCACGGACTGGGTAGATACGAGCAGTACTTC.

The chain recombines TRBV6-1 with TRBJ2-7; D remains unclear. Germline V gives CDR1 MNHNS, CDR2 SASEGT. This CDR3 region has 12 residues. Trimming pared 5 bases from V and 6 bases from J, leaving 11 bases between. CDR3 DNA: TGTGCCAGCAGTTGGGCAGTAGGCGAGCAGTACTTC. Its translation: CASSWAVGEQYF.

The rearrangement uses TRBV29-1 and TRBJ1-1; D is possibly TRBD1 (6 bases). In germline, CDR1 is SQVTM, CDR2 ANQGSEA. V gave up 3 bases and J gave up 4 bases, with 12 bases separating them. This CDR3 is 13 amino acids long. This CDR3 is CSVDLGGGTEAFF. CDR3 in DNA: TGCAGCGTTGACCTAGGGGGGGGCACTGAAGCTTTCTTT. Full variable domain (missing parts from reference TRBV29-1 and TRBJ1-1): SAVISQKPSRDICQRGTSLTIQCQVDSQVTMMFWYRQQPGQSLTLIATANQGSEATYESGFVIDKFPISRPNLTFSTLTVSNMSPEDSSIYLCSVDLGGGTEAFFGQGTRLTVV.

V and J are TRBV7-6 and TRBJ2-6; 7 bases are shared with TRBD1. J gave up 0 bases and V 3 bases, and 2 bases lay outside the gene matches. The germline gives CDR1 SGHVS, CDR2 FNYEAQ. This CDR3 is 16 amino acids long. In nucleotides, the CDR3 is TGTGCCAGCAGCTTTGGGACAGCCTCTGGGGCCAACGTCCTGACTTTC. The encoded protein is CASSFGTASGANVLTF.

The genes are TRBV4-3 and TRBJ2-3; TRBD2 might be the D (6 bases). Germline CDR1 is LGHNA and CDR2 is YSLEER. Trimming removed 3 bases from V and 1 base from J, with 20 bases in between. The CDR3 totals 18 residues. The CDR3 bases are TGCGCCAGCAGCCAGGACCCCGGAGGGGTAGCTGGCACAGATACGCAGTATTTT. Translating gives CASSQDPGGVAGTDTQYF.

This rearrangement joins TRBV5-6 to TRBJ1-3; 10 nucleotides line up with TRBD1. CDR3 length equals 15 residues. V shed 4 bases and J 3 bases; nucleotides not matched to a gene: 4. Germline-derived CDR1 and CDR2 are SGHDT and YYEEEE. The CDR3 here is CASSPDRGRGNTIYF. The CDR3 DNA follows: TGTGCCAGCAGCCCAGACAGGGGGCGTGGAAACACCATATATTTT.

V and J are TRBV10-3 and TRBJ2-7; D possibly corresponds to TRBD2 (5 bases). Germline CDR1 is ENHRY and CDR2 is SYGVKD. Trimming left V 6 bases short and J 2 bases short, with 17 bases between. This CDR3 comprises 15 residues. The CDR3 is CAIRASFRGTYEQYF. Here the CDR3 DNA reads TGTGCCATCAGGGCTAGTTTCCGGGGAACCTACGAGCAGTACTTC.

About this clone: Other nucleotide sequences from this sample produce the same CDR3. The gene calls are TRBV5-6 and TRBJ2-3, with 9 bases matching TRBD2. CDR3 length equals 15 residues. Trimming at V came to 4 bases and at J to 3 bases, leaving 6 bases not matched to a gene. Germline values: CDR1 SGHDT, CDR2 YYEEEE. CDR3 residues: CASSPAGGRTDTQYF. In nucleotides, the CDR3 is TGTGCCAGCAGCCCTGCGGGGGGGCGGACAGATACGCAGTATTTT. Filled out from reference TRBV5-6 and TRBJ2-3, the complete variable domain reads DAGVTQSPTHLIKTRGQQVTLRCSPKSGHDTVSWYQQALGQGPQFIFQYYEEEERQRGNFPDRFSGHQFPNYSSELNVNALLLGDSALYLCASSPAGGRTDTQYFGPGTRLTVL.

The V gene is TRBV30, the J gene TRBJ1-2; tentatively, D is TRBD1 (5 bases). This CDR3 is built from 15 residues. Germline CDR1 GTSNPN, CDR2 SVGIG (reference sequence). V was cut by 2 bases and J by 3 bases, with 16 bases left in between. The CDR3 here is CAWSFSDQGDYGYTF. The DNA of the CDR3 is TGTGCCTGGAGTTTCTCGGACCAGGGTGACTATGGCTACACCTTC.

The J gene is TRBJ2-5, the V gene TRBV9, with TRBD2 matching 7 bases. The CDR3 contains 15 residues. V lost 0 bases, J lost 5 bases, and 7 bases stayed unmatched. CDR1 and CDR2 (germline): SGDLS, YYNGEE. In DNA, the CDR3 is TGTGCCAGCAGCGTAGCGGGGGGTGCTTCGGAGACCCAGTACTTC. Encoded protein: CASSVAGGASETQYF.

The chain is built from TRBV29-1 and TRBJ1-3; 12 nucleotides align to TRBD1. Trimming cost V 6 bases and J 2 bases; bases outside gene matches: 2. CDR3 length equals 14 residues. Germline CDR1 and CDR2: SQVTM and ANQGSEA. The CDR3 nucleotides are TGCAGCGTGGGACAGGGGGCCGCTGGAAACACCATATATTTT. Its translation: CSVGQGAAGNTIYF. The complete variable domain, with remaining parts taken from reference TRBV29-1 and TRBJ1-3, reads SAVISQKPSRDICQRGTSLTIQCQVDSQVTMMFWYRQQPGQSLTLIATANQGSEATYESGFVIDKFPISRPNLTFSTLTVSNMSPEDSSIYLCSVGQGAAGNTIYFGEGSWLTVV.

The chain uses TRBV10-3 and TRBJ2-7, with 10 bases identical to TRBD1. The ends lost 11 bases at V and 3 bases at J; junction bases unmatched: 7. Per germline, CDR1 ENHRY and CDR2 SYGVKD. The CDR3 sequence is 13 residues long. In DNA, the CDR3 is TGTGCCGTATGGGACAGGGGAATCTACGAGCAGTACTTC. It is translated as CAVWDRGIYEQYF.

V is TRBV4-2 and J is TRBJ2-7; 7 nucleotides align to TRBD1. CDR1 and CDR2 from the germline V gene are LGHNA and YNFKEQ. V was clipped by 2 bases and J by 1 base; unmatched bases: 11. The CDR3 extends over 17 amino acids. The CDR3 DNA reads TGTGCCAGCAGCCAACCCTCCGGACAGGATGTTTCCTACGAGCAGTACTTC. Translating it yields CASSQPSGQDVSYEQYF.

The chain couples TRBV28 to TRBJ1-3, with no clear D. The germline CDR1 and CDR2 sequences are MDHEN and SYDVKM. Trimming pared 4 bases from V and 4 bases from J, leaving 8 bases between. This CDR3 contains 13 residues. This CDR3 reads CASSYVTGNTIYF. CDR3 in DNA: TGTGCCAGCAGTTACGTGACAGGAAACACCATATATTTT.

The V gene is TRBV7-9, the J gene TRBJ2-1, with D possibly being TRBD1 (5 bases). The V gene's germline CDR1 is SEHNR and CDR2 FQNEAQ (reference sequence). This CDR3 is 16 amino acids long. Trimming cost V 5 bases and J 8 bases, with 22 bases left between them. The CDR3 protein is CASSPRQILSADEQFF. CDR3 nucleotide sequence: TGTGCCAGCAGCCCGAGACAGATACTCAGCGCCGATGAGCAGTTCTTC.

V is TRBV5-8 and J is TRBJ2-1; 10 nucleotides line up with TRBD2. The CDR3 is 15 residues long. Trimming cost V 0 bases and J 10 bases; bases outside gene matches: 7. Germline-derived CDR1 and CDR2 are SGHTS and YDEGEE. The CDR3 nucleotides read TGTGCCAGCAGCTTGGTTAGCGGGGGGATGGGGGAGCAGTTCTTC. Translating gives CASSLVSGGMGEQFF.

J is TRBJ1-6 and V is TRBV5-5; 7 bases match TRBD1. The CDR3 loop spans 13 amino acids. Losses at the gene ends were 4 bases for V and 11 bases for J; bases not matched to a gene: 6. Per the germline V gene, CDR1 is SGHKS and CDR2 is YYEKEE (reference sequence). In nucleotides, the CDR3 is TGTGCCAGCAGCCCTCAGGGGGGAACACCCCTCCACTTT. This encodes CASSPQGGTPLHF.

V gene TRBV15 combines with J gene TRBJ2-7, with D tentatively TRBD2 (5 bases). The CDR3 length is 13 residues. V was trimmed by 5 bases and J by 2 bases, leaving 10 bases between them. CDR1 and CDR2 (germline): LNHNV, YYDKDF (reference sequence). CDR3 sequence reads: CATSFGGTYEQYF. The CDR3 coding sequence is TGTGCCACCAGCTTTGGAGGTACCTACGAGCAGTACTTC.

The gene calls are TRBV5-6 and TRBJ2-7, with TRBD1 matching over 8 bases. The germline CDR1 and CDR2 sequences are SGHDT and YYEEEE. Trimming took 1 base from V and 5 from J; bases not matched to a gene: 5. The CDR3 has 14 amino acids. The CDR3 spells CASSLLMGQDEQYF. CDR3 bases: TGTGCCAGCAGCTTGTTGATGGGACAGGACGAGCAGTACTTC. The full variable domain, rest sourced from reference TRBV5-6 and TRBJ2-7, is DAGVTQSPTHLIKTRGQQVTLRCSPKSGHDTVSWYQQALGQGPQFIFQYYEEEERQRGNFPDRFSGHQFPNYSSELNVNALLLGDSALYLCASSLLMGQDEQYFGPGTRLTVT.

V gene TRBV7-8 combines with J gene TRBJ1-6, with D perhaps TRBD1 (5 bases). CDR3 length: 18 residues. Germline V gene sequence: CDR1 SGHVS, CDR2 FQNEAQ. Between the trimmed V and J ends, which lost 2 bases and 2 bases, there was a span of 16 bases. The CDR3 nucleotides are TGTGCCAGCAGCTTAATGTCGTCAGGGTCTACCTATAATTCACCCCTCCACTTT. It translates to CASSLMSSGSTYNSPLHF.

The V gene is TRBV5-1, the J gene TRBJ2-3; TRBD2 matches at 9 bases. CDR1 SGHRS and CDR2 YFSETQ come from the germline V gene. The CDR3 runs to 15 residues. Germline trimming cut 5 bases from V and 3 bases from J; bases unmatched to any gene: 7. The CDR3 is CASSPGTSLTDTQYF. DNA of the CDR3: TGCGCCAGCAGTCCCGGGACTAGCCTTACAGATACGCAGTATTTT.

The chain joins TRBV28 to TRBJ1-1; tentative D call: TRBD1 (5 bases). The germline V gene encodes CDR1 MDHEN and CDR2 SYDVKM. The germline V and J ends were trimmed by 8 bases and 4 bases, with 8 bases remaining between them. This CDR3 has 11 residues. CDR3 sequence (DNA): TGTGCCAGCTGGGGGGGCACTGAAGCTTTCTTT. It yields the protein CASWGGTEAFF.

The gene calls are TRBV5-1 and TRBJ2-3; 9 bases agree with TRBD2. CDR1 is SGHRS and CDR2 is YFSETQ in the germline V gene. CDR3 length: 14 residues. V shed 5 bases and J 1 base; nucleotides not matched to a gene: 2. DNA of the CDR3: TGCGCCAGCAGGGCTAGCGGGGGCACAGATACGCAGTATTTT. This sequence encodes CASRASGGTDTQYF. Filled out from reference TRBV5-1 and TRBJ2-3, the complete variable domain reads KAGVTQTPRYLIKTRGQQVTLSCSPISGHRSVSWYQQTPGQGLQFLFEYFSETQRNKGNFPGRFSGRQFSNSRSEMNVSTLELGDSALYLCASRASGGTDTQYFGPGTRLTVL.

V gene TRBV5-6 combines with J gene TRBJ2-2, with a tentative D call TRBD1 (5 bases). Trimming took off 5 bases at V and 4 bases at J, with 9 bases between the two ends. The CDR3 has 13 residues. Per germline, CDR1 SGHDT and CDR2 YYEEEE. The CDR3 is CASRRQITGELFF. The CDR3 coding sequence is TGTGCCAGCAGAAGACAGATCACCGGGGAGCTGTTTTTT.

In nucleotides, the CDR3 is TGTGCCTCCAGGGCCAGCCTTAATGAAAAACTGTTTTTT. Its protein product is CASRASLNEKLFF. The gene calls are TRBV28 and TRBJ1-4; possibly TRBD1 for D (5 bases). Germline CDR1 MDHEN, CDR2 SYDVKM. The CDR3 extends over 13 amino acids. V lost 11 bases and J 4 bases, leaving 14 bases between the germline ends.

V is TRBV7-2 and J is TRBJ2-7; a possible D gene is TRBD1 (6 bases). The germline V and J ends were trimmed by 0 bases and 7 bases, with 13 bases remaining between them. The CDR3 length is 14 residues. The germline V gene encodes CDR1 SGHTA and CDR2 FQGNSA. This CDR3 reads CASSLANRVYEQYF. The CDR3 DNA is TGTGCCAGCAGCTTAGCGAACAGGGTATATGAGCAGTACTTC.

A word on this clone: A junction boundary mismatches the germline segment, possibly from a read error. In DNA, the CDR3 is TGTGCCAACAGCTTTTCGAACAGCTACGAGCAGTACTTC. It encodes CANSFSNSYEQYF. The J gene is TRBJ2-7, the V gene TRBV11-2, with D unclear. This CDR3 contains 13 residues. Germline lookup yields CDR1 SGHAT and CDR2 FQNNGV.

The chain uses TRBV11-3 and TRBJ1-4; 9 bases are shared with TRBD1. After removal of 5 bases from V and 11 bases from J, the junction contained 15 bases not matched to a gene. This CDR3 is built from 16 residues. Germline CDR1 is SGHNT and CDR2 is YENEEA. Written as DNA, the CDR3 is TGTGCCAGCAGCCCAAACCCCGGGACAGGGCCGGAGAAACTGTTTTTT. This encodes CASSPNPGTGPEKLFF.